The rows below give T cell receptor beta chains drawn from one sample of a study of T-cell memory formation after mild COVID-19. TCRdb recomputed calls from the 5' RACE reads with MiXCR, one row per CDR3 protein. The data show 270,000 or so distinct CDR3 sequences, over 15% seen once. The sample consisted of PBMCs or a T cell subset sorted from them (not recorded which). Receptor source: a man between 18 and 35 years old who had mild COVID-19 (a few samples of this study predate the infection). Cell type and time point are not known. The CDR3 runs from the conserved cysteine through the conserved F or W. The D gene is left open where the match is weak. Rows may omit the clone size; those that give it use once, few, many or a size class.

length	size	D	V	J	CDR3	DNA
14	few	TRBD2	TRBV5-1	TRBJ2-7	CASSFLAGGYEQYF	TGCGCCAGCAGCTTTCTAGCGGGAGGCTACGAGCAGTACTTC
18	few	TRBD2	TRBV20-1	TRBJ2-2	CSARDPNGLAGGTGELFF	TGCAGTGCTAGAGACCCCAACGGGCTAGCGGGGGGAACCGGGGAGCTGTTTTTT
15	few	TRBD1	TRBV5-1	TRBJ1-2	CASSLLQGANYGYTF	TGCGCCAGCAGCTTGTTACAGGGGGCTAACTATGGCTACACCTTC
12	few	NA	TRBV12-3/TRBV12-4	TRBJ2-7	CASSSIHYEQYF	TGTGCCAGCAGTTCAATCCACTACGAGCAGTACTTC
15	NA	NA	TRBV18	TRBJ1-5	CASSPRGDSNQPQHF	TGTGCCAGCTCCCCGCGGGGGGATAGCAATCAGCCCCAGCATTTT
13	NA	NA	TRBV7-2	TRBJ2-3	CASLTPFTDTQYF	TGTGCCAGCCTAACCCCCTTTACAGATACGCAGTATTTT
16	many	TRBD2	TRBV7-9	TRBJ2-3	CASSPRTSGGTDTQYF	TGTGCCAGCAGCCCACGGACTAGCGGGGGCACAGATACGCAGTATTTT
15	NA	NA	TRBV9	TRBJ2-3	CASSPPIVETDTQYF	TGTGCCAGCAGCCCCCCCATCGTGGAGACAGATACGCAGTATTTT
14	many	NA	TRBV28	TRBJ2-6	CASSLSSGANVLTF	TGTGCCAGCAGTTTGAGCTCTGGGGCCAACGTCCTGACTTTC
16	NA	TRBD1	TRBV4-3	TRBJ2-2	CASSPLTGWGSGELFF	TGCGCCAGCAGCCCGTTGACAGGGTGGGGGTCCGGGGAGCTGTTTTTT